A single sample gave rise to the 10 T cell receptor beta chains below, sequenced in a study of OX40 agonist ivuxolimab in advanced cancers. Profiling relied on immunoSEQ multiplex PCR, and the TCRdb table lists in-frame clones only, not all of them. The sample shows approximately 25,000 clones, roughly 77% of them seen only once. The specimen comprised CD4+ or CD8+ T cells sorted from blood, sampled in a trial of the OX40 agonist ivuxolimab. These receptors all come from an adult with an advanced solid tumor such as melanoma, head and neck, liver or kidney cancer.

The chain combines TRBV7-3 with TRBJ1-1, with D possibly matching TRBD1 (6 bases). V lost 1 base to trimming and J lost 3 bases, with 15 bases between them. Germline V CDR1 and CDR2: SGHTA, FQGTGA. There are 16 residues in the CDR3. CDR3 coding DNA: TGTGCCAGCAGCTTAAGCCCACAGGGTGGGGACACTGAAGCTTTCTTT. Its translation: CASSLSPQGGDTEAFF.

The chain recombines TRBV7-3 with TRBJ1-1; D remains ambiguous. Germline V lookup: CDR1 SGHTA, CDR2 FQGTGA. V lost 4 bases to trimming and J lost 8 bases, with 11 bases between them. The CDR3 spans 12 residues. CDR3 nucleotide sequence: TGTGCCAGCAGCTCTCGGGGAGTCGAAGCTTTCTTT. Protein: CASSSRGVEAFF.

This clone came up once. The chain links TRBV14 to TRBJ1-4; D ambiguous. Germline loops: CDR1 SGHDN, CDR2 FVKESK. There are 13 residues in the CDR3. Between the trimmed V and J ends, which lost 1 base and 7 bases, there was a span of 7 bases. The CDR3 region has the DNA TGTGCCAGCAGCCAAGTCTGGGGTGAAAAACTGTTTTTT. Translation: CASSQVWGEKLFF.

The CDR3 DNA is TGTGCCAGCAGCCCACCAGGGGAGTACGGAAACACCATATATTTT. It is translated as CASSPPGEYGNTIYF. The chain links TRBV4-2 to TRBJ1-3; tentative D call: TRBD1 (6 bases). The CDR3 loop spans 15 amino acids. V lost 4 bases, J lost 4 bases, and 14 bases lay in between. Germline CDR1 reads LGHNA; CDR2 reads YNFKEQ.

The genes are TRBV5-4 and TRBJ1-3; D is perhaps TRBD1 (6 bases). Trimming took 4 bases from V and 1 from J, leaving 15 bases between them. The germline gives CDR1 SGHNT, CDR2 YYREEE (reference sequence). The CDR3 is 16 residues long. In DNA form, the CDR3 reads TGTGCCAGCAGCCCCCGCGGCAGGGGATCTGGAAACACCATATATTTT. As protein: CASSPRGRGSGNTIYF. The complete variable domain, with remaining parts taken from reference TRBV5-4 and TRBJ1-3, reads ETGVTQSPTHLIKTRGQQVTLRCSSQSGHNTVSWYQQALGQGPQFIFQYYREEENGRGNFPPRFSGLQFPNYSSELNVNALELDDSALYLCASSPRGRGSGNTIYFGEGSWLTVV.

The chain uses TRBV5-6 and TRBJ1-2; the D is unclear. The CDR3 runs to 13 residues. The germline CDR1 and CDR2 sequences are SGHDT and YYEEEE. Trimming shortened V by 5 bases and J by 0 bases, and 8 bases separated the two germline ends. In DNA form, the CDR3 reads TGTGCCAGCAGTTCTGCCCCTAACTATGGCTACACCTTC. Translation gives CASSSAPNYGYTF.

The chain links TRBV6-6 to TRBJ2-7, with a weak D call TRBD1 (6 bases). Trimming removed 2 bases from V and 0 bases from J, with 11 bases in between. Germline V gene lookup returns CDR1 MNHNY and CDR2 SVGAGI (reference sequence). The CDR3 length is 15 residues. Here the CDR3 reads CASSYDQGSSYEQYF. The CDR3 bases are TGTGCCAGCAGTTACGATCAGGGGAGCTCCTACGAGCAGTACTTC.

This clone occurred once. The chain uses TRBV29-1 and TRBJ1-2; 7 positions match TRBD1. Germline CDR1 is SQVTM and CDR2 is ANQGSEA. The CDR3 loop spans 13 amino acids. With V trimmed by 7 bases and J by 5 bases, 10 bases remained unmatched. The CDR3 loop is CSAAGTEDYGYTF. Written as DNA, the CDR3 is TGCAGCGCCGCCGGGACAGAAGATTATGGCTACACCTTC.

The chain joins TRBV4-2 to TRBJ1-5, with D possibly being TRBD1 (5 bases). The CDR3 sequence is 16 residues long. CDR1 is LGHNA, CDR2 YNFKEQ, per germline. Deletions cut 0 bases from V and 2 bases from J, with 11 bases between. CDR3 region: CASSQEVGDGNQPQHF. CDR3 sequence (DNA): TGTGCCAGCAGCCAAGAGGTGGGGGATGGCAATCAGCCCCAGCATTTT.

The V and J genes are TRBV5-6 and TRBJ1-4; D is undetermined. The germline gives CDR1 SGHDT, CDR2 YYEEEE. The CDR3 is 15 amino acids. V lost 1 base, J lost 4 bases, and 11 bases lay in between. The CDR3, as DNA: TGTGCCAGCAGCTTGTTTACCGGGAGTAATGAAAAACTGTTTTTT. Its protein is CASSLFTGSNEKLFF.